This T cell receptor beta chain derives from a study of blood T cells in healthy people across ages. A second about 7 to 12 cycle PCR used barcoded and J-beta primers. Any given sample supplied a minimum of 3 million CDR3-containing paired-end reads. TCRdb used MiXCR to reprocess the 5' RACE reads, holding one entry per CDR3 protein. The repertoire holds about 640,000 distinct CDR3 sequences, with 58% as singletons. Every participating donor contributed 7.5 to 10 milliliters of peripheral blood through a draw. Every sample yielded at least 7 million isolated PBMCs. CDR1 is DFQATT, CDR2 SNEGSKA, per germline (reference sequence). The CDR3 covers 15 residues. Trimming cost V 5 bases and J 5 bases, with 18 bases left between them. This clonotype was detected once. The antigen is undetermined. Study-level points and caveats: Because sorting was not performed, PBMCs prevented conclusive naive versus antigen-experienced comparison.

This clonotype was sampled from a man between 60 and 75 years old in good health. The V call is TRBV20-1, the J call TRBJ1-4, with D possibly being TRBD1 (5 bases). Sequencing was carried out using blood. The CDR3 loop is CSAGDPGWGNEKLFF. The CDR3 bases are TGCAGTGCTGGCGACCCCGGTTGGGGGAATGAAAAACTGTTTTTT.